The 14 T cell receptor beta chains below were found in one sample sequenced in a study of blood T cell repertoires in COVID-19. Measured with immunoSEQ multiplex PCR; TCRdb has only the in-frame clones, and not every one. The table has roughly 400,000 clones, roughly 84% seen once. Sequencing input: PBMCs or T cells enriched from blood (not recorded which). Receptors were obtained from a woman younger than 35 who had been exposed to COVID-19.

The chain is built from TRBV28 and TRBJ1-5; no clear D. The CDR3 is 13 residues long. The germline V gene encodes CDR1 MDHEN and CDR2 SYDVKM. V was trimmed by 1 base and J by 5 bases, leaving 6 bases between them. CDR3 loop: CASSLSGYQPQHF. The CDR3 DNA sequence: TGTGCCAGCAGTTTATCGGGGTATCAGCCCCAGCATTTT.

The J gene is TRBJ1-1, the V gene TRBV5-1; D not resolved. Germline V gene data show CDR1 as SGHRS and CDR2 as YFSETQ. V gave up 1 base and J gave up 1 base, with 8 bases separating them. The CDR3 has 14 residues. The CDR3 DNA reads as TGCGCCAGCAGCTTGTCCCAGAAGAACACTGAAGCTTTCTTT. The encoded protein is CASSLSQKNTEAFF.

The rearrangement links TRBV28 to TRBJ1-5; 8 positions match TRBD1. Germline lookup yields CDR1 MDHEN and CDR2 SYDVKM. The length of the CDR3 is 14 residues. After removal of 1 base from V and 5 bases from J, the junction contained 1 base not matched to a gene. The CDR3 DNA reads TGTGCCAGCAGTTTATACAGGGGGGATCAGCCCCAGCATTTT. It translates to CASSLYRGDQPQHF. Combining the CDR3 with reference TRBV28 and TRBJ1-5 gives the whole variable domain DVKVTQSSRYLVKRTGEKVFLECVQDMDHENMFWYRQDPGLGLRLIYFSYDVKMKEKGDIPEGYSVSREKKERFSLILESASTNQTSMYLCASSLYRGDQPQHFGDGTRLSIL.

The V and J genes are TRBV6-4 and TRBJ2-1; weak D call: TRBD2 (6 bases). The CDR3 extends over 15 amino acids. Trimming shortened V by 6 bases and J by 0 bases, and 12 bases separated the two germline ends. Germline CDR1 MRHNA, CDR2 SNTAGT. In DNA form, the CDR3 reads TGTGCCAGCAGGAGGGACGGGAGCTCCTACAATGAGCAGTTCTTC. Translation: CASRRDGSSYNEQFF.

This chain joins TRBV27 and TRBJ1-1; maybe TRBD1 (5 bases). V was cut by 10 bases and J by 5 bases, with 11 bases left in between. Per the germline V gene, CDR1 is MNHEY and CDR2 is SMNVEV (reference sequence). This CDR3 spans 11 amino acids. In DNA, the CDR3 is TGTGCCAACGGGGGGGGTACTGAAGCTTTCTTT. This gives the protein CANGGGTEAFF.

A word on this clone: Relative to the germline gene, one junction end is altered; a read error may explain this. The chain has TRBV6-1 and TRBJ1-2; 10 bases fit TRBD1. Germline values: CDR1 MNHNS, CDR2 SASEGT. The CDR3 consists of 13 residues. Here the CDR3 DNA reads TGTGCCAGCAGCGAAGGGGACAGGGGAGGCTACACCTTC. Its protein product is CASSEGDRGGYTF.

This CDR3 reads CASSFWGGIQETQYF. CDR3 DNA: TGTGCCAGCAGCTTTTGGGGGGGAATTCAAGAGACCCAGTACTTC. V gene TRBV7-2 combines with J gene TRBJ2-5; 7 nucleotides agree with TRBD2. Trimming took 3 bases from V and 2 from J; bases not matched to a gene: 6. The CDR3 spans 15 residues. Germline CDR1 reads SGHTA; CDR2 reads FQGNSA.

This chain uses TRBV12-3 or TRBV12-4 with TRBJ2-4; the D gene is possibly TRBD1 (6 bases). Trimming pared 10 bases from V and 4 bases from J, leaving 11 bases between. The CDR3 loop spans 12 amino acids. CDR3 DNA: TGTGCCACAGGGGAAGGGAAAAACATTCAGTACTTC. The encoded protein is CATGEGKNIQYF.

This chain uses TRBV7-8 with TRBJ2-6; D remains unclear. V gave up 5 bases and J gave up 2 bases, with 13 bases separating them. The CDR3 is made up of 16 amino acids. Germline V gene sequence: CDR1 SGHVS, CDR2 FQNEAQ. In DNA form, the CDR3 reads TGTGCCAGCAGCCCTACGGGTCTCACTGGGGCCAACGTCCTGACTTTC. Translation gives CASSPTGLTGANVLTF. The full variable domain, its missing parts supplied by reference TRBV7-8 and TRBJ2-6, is GAGVSQSPRYKVAKRGQDVALRCDPISGHVSLFWYQQALGQGPEFLTYFQNEAQLDKSGLPSDRFFAERPEGSVSTLKIQRTQQEDSAVYLCASSPTGLTGANVLTFGAGSRLTVL.

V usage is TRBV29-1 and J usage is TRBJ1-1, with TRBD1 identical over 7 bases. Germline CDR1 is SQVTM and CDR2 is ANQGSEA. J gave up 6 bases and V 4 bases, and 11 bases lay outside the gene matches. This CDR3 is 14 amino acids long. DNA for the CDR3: TGCAGCGTTGGCGAAGACAGGGCGATCGCTGAAGCTTTCTTT. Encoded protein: CSVGEDRAIAEAFF. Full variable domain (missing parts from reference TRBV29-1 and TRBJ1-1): SAVISQKPSRDICQRGTSLTIQCQVDSQVTMMFWYRQQPGQSLTLIATANQGSEATYESGFVIDKFPISRPNLTFSTLTVSNMSPEDSSIYLCSVGEDRAIAEAFFGQGTRLTVV.

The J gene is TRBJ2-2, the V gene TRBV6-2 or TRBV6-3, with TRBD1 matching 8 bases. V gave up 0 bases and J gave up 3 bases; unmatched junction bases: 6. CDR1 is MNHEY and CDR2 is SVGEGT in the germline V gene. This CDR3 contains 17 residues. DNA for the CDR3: TGTGCCAGCAGTTACTCGATTGGGGACAGGCACACCGGGGAGCTGTTTTTT. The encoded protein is CASSYSIGDRHTGELFF.

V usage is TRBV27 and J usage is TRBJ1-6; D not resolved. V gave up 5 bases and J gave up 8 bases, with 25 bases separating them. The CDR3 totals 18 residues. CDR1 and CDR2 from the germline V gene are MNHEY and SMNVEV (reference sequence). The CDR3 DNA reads TGTGCCAGCAGTCCCTCTGAGGAACTCGAACTCGGGGATTCACCCCTCCACTTT. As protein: CASSPSEELELGDSPLHF.

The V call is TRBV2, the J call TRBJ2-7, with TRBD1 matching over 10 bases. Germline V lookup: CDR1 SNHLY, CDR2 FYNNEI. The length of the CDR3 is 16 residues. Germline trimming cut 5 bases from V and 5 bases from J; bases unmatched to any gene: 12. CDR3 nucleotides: TGTGCCAGCAGTCGACAGGGGGCTTTGGGCGCCAACGAGCAGTACTTC. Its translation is CASSRQGALGANEQYF. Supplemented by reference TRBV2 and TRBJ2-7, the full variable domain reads EPEVTQTPSHQVTQMGQEVILRCVPISNHLYFYWYRQILGQKVEFLVSFYNNEISEKSEIFDDQFSVERPDGSNFTLKIRSTKLEDSAMYFCASSRQGALGANEQYFGPGTRLTVT.

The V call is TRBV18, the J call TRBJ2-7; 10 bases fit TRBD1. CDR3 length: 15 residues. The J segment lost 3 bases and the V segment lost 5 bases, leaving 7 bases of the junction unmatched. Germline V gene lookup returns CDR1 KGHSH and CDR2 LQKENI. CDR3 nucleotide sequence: TGTGCCAGCTCATCCCCGGGACAGGGGTTCTACGAGCAGTACTTC. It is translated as CASSSPGQGFYEQYF.